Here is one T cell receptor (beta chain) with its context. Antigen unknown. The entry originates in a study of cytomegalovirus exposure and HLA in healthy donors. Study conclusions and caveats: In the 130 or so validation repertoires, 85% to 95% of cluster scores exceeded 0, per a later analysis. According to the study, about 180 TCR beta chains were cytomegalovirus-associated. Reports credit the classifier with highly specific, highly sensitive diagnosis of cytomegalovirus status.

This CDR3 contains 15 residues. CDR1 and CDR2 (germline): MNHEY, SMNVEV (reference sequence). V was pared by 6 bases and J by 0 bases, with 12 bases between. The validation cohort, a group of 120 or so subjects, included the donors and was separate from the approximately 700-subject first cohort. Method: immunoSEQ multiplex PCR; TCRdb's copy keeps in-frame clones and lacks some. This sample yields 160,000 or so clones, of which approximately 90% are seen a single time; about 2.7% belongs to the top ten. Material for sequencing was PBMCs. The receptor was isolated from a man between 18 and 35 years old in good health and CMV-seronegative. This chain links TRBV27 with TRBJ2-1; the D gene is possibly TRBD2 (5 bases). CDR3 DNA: TGTGCCAGCAGCCGGACTGCTAGCTCCTACAATGAGCAGTTCTTC. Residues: CASSRTASSYNEQFF.